This TCR beta chain was captured in a study of human CD8 memory T cell subsets. Study-wide findings and caveats: Stem-like memory and precursor exhausted T cell repertoires had very little in common with each other. Diversity was similarly high in stem-like memory and precursor exhausted T cells, which was not the case for effector memory cells. Chao1 estimates indicated that stem-like memory T cells may be more diverse than precursor exhausted T cells.

Comments on this clonotype: The target antigen is unknown.

TCR beta libraries were made by UMI-labeled 5' RACE. TCRdb reanalyzed the 5' RACE reads, giving one entry per CDR3 protein sequence and no DNA. The sample yields approximately 3,700 distinct CDR3 sequences, of which the top ten take up around 31%. CDR1 and CDR2 from the germline V gene are MNHEY and SVGAGI. The CDR3 spans 19 residues. The receptor's source is a human donor in good health. Input material: CD8+ effector memory T cells (TEM) sorted from PBMCs. As to subset: effector memory CD8 T cells, CCR7- CD45RO+ CD95+. This chain joins TRBV6-5 and TRBJ2-2; with no DNA, the TCRdb D assignment of TRBD2 cannot be verified. CDR3 protein: CASSPGTSGRGLGTGELFF.